This TCR beta chain was captured by sequencing in a study of blood T cell repertoires in COVID-19. Study-level background: The cDNA or gDNA used as material had been derived from T cells, B-cell-depleted T cells, or PBMCs.

This clone occurred once. The CDR3 extends over 14 amino acids. The V gene lost 3 bases and the J gene lost 3 bases, with 12 bases spanning the gap. Germline loops: CDR1 SQVTM, CDR2 ANQGSEA. The table came from immunoSEQ multiplex PCR; TCRdb's copy has only in-frame clones and leaves some out. The profile covers 300,000 to 450,000 clones, with about 87% appearing a single time and roughly 1.9% taken by the ten largest. Living in under 30 US areas, the participants were between about 18 and 100 years of age. Participants reported their clinical history, and cohort assignment relied on those reports. The chain uses TRBV29-1 and TRBJ2-1; TRBD2 might be the D (5 bases). This TCR came from a man in his forties in a cohort exposed to, infected with or recovered from COVID-19 (not recorded which). The specimen was PBMCs or T cells enriched from blood (not recorded which). The CDR3 sequence is CSVEPADSYNEQFF. The DNA of the CDR3 is TGCAGCGTTGAGCCAGCGGATAGCTACAATGAGCAGTTCTTC.